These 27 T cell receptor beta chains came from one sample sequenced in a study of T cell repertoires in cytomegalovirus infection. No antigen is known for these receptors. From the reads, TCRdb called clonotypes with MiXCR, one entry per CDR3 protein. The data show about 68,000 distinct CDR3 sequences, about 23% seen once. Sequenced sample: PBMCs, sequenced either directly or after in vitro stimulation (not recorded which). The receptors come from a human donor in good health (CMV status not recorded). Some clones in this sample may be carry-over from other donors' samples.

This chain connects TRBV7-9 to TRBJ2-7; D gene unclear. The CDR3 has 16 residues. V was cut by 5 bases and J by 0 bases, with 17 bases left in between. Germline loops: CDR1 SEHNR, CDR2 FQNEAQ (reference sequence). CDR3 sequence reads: CASSPYYGRISYEQYF. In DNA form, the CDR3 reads TGTGCCAGCAGCCCTTACTACGGACGGATCTCCTACGAGCAGTACTTC. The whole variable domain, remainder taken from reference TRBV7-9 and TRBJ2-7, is DTGVSQNPRHKITKRGQNVTFRCDPISEHNRLYWYRQTLGQGPEFLTYFQNEAQLEKSRLLSDRFSAERPKGSFSTLEIQRTEQGDSAMYLCASSPYYGRISYEQYFGPGTRLTVT.

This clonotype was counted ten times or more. Written as DNA, the CDR3 is TGTGCCAGCAGCTTAGGGACTAGGTCCCGAGAGACCCAGTACTTC. Protein sequence: CASSLGTRSRETQYF. The rearrangement joins TRBV7-2 to TRBJ2-5; 7 bases are shared with TRBD2. CDR3 length: 15 residues. The V gene's germline CDR1 is SGHTA and CDR2 FQGNSA. The ends lost 1 base at V and 4 bases at J; junction bases unmatched: 6.

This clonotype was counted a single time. CDR3 protein: CASSYSPGLAYEQYF. In DNA form, the CDR3 reads TGTGCCAGCAGTTACTCGCCAGGACTAGCCTACGAGCAGTACTTC. The V and J genes are TRBV6-6 and TRBJ2-7, with TRBD2 identical over 7 bases. The trim removed 0 bases at V and 2 bases at J, leaving 4 bases unmatched. The CDR3 contains 15 residues. Germline V gives CDR1 MNHNY, CDR2 SVGAGI (reference sequence).

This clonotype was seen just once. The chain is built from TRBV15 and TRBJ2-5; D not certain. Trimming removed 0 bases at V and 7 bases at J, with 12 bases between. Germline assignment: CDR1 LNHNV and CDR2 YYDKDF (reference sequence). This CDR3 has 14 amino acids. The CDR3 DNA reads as TGTGCCACCAGCAGAGATCGAGGACCGGGGACCCAGTACTTC. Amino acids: CATSRDRGPGTQYF.

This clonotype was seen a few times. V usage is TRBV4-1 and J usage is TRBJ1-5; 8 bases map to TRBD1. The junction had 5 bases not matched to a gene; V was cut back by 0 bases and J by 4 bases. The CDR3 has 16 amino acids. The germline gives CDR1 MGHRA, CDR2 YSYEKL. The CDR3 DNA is TGCGCCAGCAGCCAAGATGGGACAGGTCAAAATCAGCCCCAGCATTTT. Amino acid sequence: CASSQDGTGQNQPQHF.

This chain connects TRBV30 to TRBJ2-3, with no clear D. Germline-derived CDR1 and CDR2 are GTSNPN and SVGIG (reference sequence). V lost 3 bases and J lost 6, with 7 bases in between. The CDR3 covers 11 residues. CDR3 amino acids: CAWSVSDTQYF. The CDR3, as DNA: TGTGCCTGGAGCGTCTCGGATACGCAGTATTTT. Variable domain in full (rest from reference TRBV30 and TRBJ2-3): SQTIHQWPATLVQPVGSPLSLECTVEGTSNPNLYWYRQAAGRGLQLLFYSVGIGQISSEVPQNLSASRPQDRQFILSSKKLLLSDSGFYLCAWSVSDTQYFGPGTRLTVL.

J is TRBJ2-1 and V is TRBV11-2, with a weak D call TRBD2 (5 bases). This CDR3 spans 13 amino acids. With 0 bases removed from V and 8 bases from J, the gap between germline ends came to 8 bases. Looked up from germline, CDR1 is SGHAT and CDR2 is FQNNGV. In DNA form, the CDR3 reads TGTGCCAGCAGCTTAGAACTAGTCGATGAGCAGTTCTTC. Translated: CASSLELVDEQFF. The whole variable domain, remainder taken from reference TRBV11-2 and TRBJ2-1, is EAGVAQSPRYKIIEKRQSVAFWCNPISGHATLYWYQQILGQGPKLLIQFQNNGVVDDSQLPKDRFSAERLKGVDSTLKIQPAKLEDSAVYLCASSLELVDEQFFGPGTRLTVL.

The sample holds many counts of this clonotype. DNA for the CDR3: TGTGCCAGCAGCGCATCCCGGGACAGATTCCAAGAGACCCAGTACTTC. Amino acid sequence: CASSASRDRFQETQYF. The gene calls are TRBV7-2 and TRBJ2-5; 7 bases match TRBD1. Germline CDR1 and CDR2: SGHTA and FQGNSA. V shed 5 bases and J 1 base; nucleotides not matched to a gene: 10. CDR3 length equals 16 residues.

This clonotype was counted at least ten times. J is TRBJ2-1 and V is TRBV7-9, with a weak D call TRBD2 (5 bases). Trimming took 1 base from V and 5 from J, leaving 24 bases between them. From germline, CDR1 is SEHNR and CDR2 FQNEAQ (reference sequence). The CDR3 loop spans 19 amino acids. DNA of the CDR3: TGTGCCAGCAGCTTAGTCGTCTTGACCGGGATTCACCCCAACAATGAGCAGTTCTTC. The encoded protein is CASSLVVLTGIHPNNEQFF.

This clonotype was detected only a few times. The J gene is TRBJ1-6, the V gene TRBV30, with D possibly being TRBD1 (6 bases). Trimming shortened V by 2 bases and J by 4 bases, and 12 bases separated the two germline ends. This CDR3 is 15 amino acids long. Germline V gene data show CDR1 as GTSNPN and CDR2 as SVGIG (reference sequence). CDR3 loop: CAWSSRQDYNSPLHF. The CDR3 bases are TGTGCCTGGAGTTCCCGACAGGATTATAATTCACCCCTCCACTTT.

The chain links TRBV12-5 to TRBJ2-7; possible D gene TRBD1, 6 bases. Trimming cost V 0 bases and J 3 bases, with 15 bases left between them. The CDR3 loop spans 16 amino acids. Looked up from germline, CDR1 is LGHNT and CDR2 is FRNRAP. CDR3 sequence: CASGLVVGDTNYEQYF. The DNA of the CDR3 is TGTGCTAGTGGTTTGGTCGTCGGGGACACAAACTACGAGCAGTACTTC.

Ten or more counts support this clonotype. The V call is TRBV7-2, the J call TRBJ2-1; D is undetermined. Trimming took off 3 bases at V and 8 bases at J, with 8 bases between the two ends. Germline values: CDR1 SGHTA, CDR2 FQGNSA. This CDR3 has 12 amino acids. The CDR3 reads CASSLGPDEQFF. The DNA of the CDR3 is TGTGCCAGCAGCTTGGGCCCAGATGAGCAGTTCTTC.

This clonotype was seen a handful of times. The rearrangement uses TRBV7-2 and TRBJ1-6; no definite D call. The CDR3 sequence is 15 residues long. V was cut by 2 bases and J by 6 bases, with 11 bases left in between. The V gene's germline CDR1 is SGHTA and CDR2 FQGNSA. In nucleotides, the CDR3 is TGTGCCAGCAGCTTAATAACCCCCTCTAATTCACCCCTCCACTTT. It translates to CASSLITPSNSPLHF.

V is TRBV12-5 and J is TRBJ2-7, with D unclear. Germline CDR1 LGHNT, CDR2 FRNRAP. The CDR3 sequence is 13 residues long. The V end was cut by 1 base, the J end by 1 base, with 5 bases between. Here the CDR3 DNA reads TGTGCTAGTGGTTTGGAGAGTTCCTACGAGCAGTACTTC. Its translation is CASGLESSYEQYF.

The DNA of the CDR3 is TGTGCCAGCAGCTTAGATCTAGCGGGCTTCGAGCAGTTCTTC. Its protein product is CASSLDLAGFEQFF. The chain has TRBV7-2 and TRBJ2-1; TRBD2 matches at 8 bases. CDR1 and CDR2 (germline): SGHTA, FQGNSA. The CDR3 sequence is 14 residues long. After removal of 1 base from V and 10 bases from J, the junction contained 6 bases not matched to a gene.

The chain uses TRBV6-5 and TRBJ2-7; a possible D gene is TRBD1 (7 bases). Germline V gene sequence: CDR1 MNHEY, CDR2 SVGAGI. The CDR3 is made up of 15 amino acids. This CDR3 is CATHSQGDWKYEQYF. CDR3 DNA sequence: TGTGCTACCCACTCTCAGGGGGACTGGAAGTACGAGCAGTACTTC.

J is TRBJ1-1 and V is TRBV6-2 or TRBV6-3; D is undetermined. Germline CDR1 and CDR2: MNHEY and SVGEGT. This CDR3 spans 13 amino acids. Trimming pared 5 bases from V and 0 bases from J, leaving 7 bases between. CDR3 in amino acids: CASSQVMNTEAFF. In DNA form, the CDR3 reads TGTGCCAGCAGTCAGGTGATGAACACTGAAGCTTTCTTT.

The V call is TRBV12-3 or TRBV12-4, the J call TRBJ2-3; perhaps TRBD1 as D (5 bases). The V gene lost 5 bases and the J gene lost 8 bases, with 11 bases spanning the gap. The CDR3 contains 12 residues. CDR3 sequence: CASSPQVPTQYF. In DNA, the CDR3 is TGTGCCAGCAGTCCACAGGTCCCTACGCAGTATTTT.

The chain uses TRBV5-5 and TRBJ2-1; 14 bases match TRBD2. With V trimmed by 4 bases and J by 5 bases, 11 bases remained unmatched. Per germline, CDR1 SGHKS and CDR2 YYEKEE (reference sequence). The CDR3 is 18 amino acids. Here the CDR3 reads CASSLLRTSGRFHNEQFF. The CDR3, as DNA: TGTGCCAGCAGCCTCCTGCGGACTAGCGGGAGGTTCCACAATGAGCAGTTCTTC.

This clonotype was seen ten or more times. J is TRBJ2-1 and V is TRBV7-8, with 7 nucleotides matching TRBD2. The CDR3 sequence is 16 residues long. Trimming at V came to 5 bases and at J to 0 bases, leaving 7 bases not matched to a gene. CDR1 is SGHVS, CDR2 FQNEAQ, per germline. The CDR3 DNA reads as TGTGCCAGCAGCGTTAACGGCGGGAGCTCCTACAATGAGCAGTTCTTC. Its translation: CASSVNGGSSYNEQFF. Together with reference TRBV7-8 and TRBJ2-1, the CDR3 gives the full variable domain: GAGVSQSPRYKVAKRGQDVALRCDPISGHVSLFWYQQALGQGPEFLTYFQNEAQLDKSGLPSDRFFAERPEGSVSTLKIQRTQQEDSAVYLCASSVNGGSSYNEQFFGPGTRLTVL.

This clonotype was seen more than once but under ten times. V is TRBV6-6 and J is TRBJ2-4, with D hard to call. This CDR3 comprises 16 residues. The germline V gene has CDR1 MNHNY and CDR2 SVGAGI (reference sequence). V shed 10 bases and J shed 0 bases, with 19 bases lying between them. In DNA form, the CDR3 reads TGTGCCACCTCGAAGGACCGGGCCCTAGCCAAAAACATTCAGTACTTC. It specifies CATSKDRALAKNIQYF.

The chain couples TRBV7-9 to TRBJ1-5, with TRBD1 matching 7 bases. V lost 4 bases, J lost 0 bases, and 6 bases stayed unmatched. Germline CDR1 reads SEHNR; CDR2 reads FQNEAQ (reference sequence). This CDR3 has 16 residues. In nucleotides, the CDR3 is TGTGCCAGCAGCTCCAACAGGGGAAATAGCAATCAGCCCCAGCATTTT. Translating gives CASSSNRGNSNQPQHF.

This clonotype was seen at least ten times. The CDR3 spells CASSQDSWEGITDTQYF. In DNA, the CDR3 is TGTGCCAGCAGCCAAGATTCGTGGGAGGGGATCACAGATACGCAGTATTTT. This chain links TRBV14 with TRBJ2-3; 7 nucleotides line up with TRBD2. The CDR3 is made up of 17 amino acids. J was trimmed by 2 bases and V by 0 bases; bases with no gene match: 8. Germline values: CDR1 SGHDN, CDR2 FVKESK.

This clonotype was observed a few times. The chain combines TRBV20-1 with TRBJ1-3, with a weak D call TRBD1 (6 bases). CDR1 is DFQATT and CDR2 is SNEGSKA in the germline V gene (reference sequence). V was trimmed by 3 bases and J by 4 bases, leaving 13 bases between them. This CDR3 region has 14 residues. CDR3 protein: CSASQGQTGNTIYF. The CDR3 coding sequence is TGCAGTGCTAGCCAAGGACAGACAGGAAACACCATATATTTT.

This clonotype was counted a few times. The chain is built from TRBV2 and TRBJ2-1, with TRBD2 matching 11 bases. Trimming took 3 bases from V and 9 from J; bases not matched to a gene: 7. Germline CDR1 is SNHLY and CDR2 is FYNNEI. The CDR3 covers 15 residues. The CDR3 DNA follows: TGTGCCAGCAGTGATAGCGGGAGGGCCGGTGGTGAGCAGTTCTTC. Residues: CASSDSGRAGGEQFF.

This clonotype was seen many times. The CDR3 DNA is TGTGCCAGCAGCATCTTTTTAGGCGGCGACGAGCAGTACTTC. This translates into CASSIFLGGDEQYF. This rearrangement joins TRBV7-2 to TRBJ2-7, with D hard to call. The CDR3 length is 14 residues. V dropped 5 bases and J dropped 5 bases, with 16 bases sitting between them. CDR1 and CDR2 (germline): SGHTA, FQGNSA.

CDR3 bases: TGTGCCAGCTCACCATCCGGGACAGGGGATACGCAGTATTTT. Translating it yields CASSPSGTGDTQYF. The gene calls are TRBV18 and TRBJ2-3; 9 bases match TRBD1. CDR3 size: 14 residues. V dropped 2 bases and J dropped 6; count of bases not matched to a gene: 3. CDR1 and CDR2 (germline): KGHSH, LQKENI.